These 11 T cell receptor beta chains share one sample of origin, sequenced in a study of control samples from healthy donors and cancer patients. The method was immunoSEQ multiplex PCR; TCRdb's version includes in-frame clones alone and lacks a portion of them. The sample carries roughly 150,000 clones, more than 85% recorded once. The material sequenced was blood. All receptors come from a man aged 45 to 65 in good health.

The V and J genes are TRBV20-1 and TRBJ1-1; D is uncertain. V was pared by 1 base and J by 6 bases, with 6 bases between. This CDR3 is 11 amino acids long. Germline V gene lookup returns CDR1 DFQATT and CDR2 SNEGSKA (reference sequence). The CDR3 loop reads CSARGRSEAFF. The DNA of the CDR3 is TGCAGTGCTAGAGGGCGTTCTGAAGCTTTCTTT.

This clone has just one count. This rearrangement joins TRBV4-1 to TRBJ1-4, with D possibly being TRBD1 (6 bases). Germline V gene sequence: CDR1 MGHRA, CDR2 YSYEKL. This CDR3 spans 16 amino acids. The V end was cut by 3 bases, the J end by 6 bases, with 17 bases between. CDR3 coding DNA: TGCGCCAGCAGCCAGCCCTACAGGGCCGGGGATGAAAAACTGTTTTTT. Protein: CASSQPYRAGDEKLFF.

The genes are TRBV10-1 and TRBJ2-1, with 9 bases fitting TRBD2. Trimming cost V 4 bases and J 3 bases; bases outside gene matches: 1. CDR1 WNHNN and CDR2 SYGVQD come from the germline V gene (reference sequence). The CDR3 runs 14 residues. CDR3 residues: CASSVAGVYNEQFF. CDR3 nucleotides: TGCGCCAGCAGTGTAGCGGGAGTCTACAATGAGCAGTTCTTC.

The DNA of the CDR3 is TGTGCCAGCAGTTACGAGGGAGGGGAGCTGTTTTTT. It translates to CASSYEGGELFF. This chain links TRBV6-6 with TRBJ2-2; tentatively, D is TRBD2 (5 bases). CDR1 MNHNY and CDR2 SVGAGI come from the germline V gene (reference sequence). CDR3 length: 12 amino acids. V lost 2 bases and J lost 8, with 6 bases in between.

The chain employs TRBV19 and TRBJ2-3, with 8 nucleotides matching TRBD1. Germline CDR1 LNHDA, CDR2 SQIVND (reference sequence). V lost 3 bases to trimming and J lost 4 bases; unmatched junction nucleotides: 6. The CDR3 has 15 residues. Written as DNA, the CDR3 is TGTGCCAGTAGTATTAGGACAGGGCTGGCAGATACGCAGTATTTT. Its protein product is CASSIRTGLADTQYF.

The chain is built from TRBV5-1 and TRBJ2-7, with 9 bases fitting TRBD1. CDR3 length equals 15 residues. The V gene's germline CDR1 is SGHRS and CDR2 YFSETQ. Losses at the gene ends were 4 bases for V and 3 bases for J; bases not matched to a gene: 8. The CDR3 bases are TGCGCCAGCAGCGGAACCGGGACAGGGCGCTACGAGCAGTACTTC. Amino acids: CASSGTGTGRYEQYF.

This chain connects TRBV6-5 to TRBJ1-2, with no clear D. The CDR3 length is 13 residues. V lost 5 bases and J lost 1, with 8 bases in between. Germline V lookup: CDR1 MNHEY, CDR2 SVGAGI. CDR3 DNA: TGTGCCAGCAGTCCTCAGCATAACTATGGCTACACCTTC. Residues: CASSPQHNYGYTF.

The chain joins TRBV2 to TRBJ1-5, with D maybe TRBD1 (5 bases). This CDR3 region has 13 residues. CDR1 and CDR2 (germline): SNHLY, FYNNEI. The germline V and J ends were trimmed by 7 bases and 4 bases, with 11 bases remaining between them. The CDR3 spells CASTIQDNQPQHF. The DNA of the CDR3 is TGTGCCAGCACAATACAGGATAATCAGCCCCAGCATTTT.

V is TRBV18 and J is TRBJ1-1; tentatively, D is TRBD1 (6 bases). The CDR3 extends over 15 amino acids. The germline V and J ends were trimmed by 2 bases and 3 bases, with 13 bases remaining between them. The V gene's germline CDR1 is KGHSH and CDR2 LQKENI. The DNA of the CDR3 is TGTGCCAGCTCACCAATTCTCCAGGGGCACACTGAAGCTTTCTTT. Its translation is CASSPILQGHTEAFF.

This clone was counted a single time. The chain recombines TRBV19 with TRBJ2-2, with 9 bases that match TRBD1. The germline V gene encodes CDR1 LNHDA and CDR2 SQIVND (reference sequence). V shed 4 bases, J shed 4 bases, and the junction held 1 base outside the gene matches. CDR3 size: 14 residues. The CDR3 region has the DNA TGTGCCAGTAGTAAGACAGGGGGCACCGGGGAGCTGTTTTTT. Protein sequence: CASSKTGGTGELFF.

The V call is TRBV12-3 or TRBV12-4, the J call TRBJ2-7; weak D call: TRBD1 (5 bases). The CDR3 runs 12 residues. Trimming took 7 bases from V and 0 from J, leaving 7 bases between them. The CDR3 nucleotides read TGTGCCAGCAACGGACACTCCTACGAGCAGTACTTC. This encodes CASNGHSYEQYF.